This TCR beta chain was captured by sequencing in a study of OX40 agonist ivuxolimab in advanced cancers. Only in-frame clones appear in the TCRdb table, and some are missing; sequencing was by immunoSEQ multiplex PCR. Of tens of thousands of clones listed, 83% are singletons. Germline lookup yields CDR1 SQVTM and CDR2 ANQGSEA. V was cut by 7 bases and J by 8 bases, with 14 bases left in between. The CDR3 is 11 residues long. V is TRBV29-1 and J is TRBJ1-2, with D perhaps matching TRBD1 (5 bases). Here the sequenced sample was CD4+ or CD8+ T cells sorted from blood, taken in a trial of the OX40 agonist ivuxolimab. The origin of this receptor is an adult with an advanced solid tumor such as melanoma, head and neck, liver or kidney cancer. The CDR3 here is CSARDSGGYTF. CDR3 DNA sequence: TGCAGCGCGCGGGACTCTGGGGGCTACACCTTC.